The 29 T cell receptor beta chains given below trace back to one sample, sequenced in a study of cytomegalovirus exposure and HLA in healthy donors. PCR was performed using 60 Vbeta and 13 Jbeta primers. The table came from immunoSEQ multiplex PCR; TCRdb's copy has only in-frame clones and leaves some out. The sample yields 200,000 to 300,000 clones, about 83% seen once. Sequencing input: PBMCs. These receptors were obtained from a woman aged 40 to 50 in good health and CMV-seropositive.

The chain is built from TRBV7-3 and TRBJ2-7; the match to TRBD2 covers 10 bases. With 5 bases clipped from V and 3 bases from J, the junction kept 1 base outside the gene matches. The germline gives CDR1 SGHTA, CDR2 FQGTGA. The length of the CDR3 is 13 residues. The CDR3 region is CASSRTSGYEQYF. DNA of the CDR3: TGTGCCAGCAGCCGGACTAGCGGCTACGAGCAGTACTTC.

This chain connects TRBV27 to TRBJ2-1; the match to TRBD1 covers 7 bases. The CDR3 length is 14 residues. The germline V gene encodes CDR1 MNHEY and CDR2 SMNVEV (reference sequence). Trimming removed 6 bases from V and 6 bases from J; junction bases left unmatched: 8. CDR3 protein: CASRQGILGNEQFF. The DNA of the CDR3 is TGTGCCAGCAGACAGGGGATATTGGGCAATGAGCAGTTCTTC.

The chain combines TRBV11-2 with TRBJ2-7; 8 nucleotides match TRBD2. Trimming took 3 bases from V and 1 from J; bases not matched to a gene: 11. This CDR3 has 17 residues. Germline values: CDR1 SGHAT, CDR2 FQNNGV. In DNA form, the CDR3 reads TGTGCCAGCAGCTTCCTCTCTAGCGGGTTAAGTTCCTACGAGCAGTACTTC. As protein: CASSFLSSGLSSYEQYF.

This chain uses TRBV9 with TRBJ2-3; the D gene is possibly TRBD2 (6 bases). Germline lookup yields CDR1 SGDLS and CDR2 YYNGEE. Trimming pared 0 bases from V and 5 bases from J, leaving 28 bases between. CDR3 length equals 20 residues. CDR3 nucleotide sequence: TGTGCCAGCAGCGTAGACCCCCCCGGGGGACTCGGTGTTGATGGAGATACGCAGTATTTT. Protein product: CASSVDPPGGLGVDGDTQYF. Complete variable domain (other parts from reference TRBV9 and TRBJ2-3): DSGVTQTPKHLITATGQRVTLRCSPRSGDLSVYWYQQSLDQGLQFLIQYYNGEERAKGNILERFSAQQFPDLHSELNLSSLELGDSALYFCASSVDPPGGLGVDGDTQYFGPGTRLTVL.

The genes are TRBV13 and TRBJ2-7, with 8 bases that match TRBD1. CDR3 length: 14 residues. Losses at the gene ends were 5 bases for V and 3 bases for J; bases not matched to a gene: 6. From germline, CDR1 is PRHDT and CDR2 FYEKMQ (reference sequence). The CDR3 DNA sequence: TGTGCCAGCAGCACCGGACAGGGAAACTACGAGCAGTACTTC. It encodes CASSTGQGNYEQYF.

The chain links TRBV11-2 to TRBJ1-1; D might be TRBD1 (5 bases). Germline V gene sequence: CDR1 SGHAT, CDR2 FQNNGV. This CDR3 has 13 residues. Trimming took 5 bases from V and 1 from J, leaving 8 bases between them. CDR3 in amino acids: CASSRTQNTEAFF. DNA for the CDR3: TGTGCCAGCAGCCGGACACAGAACACTGAAGCTTTCTTT.

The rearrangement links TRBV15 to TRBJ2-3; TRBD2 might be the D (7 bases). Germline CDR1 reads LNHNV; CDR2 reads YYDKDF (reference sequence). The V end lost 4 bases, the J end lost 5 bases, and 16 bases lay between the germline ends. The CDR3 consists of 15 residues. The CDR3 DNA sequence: TGTGCCACCAGCACGGCGGGGGCCCGGGGAGATACGCAGTATTTT. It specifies CATSTAGARGDTQYF. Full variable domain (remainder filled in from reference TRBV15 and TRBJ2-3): DAMVIQNPRYQVTQFGKPVTLSCSQTLNHNVMYWYQQKSSQAPKLLFHYYDKDFNNEADTPDNFQSRRPNTSFCFLDIRSPGLGDTAMYLCATSTAGARGDTQYFGPGTRLTVL.

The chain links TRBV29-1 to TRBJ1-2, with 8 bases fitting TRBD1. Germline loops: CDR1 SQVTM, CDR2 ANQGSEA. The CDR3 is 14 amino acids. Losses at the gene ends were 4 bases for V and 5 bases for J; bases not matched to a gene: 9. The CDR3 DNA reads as TGCAGCGTTGGCACTCCGGGACAGGTTTATGGCTACACCTTC. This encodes CSVGTPGQVYGYTF. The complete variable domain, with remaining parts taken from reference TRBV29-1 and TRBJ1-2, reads SAVISQKPSRDICQRGTSLTIQCQVDSQVTMMFWYRQQPGQSLTLIATANQGSEATYESGFVIDKFPISRPNLTFSTLTVSNMSPEDSSIYLCSVGTPGQVYGYTFGSGTRLTVV.

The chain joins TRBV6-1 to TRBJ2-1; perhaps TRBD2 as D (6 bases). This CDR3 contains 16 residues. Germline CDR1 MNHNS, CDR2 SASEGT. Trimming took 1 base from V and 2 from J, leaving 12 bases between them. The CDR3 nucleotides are TGTGCCAGCAGTGAAGGGGCGGGACCTCCCTACAATGAGCAGTTCTTC. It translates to CASSEGAGPPYNEQFF.

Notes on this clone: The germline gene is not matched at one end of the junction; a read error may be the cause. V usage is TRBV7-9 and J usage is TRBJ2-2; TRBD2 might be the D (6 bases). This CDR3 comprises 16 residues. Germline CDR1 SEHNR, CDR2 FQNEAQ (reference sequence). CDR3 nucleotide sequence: TGTTCCAGCAGCTTGTTCGGGACTGATACGGGTGGGGAGCTGTTTTTT. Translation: CSSSLFGTDTGGELFF.

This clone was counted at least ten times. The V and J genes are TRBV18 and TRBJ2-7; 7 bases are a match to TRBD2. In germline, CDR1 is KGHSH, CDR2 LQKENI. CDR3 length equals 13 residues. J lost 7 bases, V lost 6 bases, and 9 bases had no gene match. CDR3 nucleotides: TGTGCCAGCTCCCGGGAGGACCTGGGAGAGCAGTACTTC. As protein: CASSREDLGEQYF.

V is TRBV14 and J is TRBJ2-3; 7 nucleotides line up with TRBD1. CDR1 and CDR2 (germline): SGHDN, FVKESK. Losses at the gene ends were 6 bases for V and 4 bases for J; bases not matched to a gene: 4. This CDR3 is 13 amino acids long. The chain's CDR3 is CASRNRGADTQYF. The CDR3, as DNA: TGTGCCAGCAGAAACAGGGGCGCAGATACGCAGTATTTT.

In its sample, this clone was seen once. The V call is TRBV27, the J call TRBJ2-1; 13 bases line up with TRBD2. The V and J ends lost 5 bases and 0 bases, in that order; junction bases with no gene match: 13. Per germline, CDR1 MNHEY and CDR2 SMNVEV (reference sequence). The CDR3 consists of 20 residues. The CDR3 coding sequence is TGTGCCAGCAGTGACCCCCCGGGACTAGCGGGAACCCTCTCCTACAATGAGCAGTTCTTC. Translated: CASSDPPGLAGTLSYNEQFF.

CDR3 region: CASVSWGQSYNEQFF. In DNA form, the CDR3 reads TGTGCCAGCGTCTCGTGGGGCCAATCCTACAATGAGCAGTTCTTC. The V and J genes are TRBV27 and TRBJ2-1, with D perhaps TRBD1 (5 bases). V shed 8 bases and J shed 1 base, with 15 bases lying between them. Germline V gene lookup returns CDR1 MNHEY and CDR2 SMNVEV (reference sequence). The CDR3 spans 15 residues.

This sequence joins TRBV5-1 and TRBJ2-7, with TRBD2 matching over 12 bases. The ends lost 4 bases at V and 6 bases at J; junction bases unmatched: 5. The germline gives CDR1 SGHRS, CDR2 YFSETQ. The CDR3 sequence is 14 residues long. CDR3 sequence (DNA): TGCGCCAGCAGCCGACTGACTAGCGGGAGCGAGCAGTACTTC. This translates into CASSRLTSGSEQYF. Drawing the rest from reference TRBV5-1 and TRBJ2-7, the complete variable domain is KAGVTQTPRYLIKTRGQQVTLSCSPISGHRSVSWYQQTPGQGLQFLFEYFSETQRNKGNFPGRFSGRQFSNSRSEMNVSTLELGDSALYLCASSRLTSGSEQYFGPGTRLTVT.

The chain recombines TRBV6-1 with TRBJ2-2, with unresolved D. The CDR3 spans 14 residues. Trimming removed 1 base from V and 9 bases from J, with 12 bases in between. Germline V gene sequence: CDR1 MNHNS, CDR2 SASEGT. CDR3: CASSEVDTHRELFF. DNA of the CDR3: TGTGCCAGCAGTGAAGTCGACACCCACCGGGAGCTGTTTTTT.

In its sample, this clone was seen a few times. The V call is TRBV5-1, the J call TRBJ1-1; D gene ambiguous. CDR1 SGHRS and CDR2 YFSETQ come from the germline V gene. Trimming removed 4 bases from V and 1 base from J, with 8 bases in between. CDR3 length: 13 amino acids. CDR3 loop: CASSLSWNTEAFF. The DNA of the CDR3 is TGCGCCAGCAGCCTATCGTGGAACACTGAAGCTTTCTTT.

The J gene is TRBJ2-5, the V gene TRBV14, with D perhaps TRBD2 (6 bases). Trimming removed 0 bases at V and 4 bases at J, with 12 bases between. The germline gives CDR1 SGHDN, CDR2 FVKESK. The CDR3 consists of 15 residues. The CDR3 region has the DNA TGTGCCAGCAGCCAAGATACCGGGGGTTCAGAGACCCAGTACTTC. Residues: CASSQDTGGSETQYF.

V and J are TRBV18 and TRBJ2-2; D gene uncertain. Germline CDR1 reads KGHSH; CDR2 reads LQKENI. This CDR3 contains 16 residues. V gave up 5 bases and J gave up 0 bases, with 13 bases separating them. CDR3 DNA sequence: TGTGCCAGCTCAGTTGGGCAGACAACGAACACCGGGGAGCTGTTTTTT. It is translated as CASSVGQTTNTGELFF.

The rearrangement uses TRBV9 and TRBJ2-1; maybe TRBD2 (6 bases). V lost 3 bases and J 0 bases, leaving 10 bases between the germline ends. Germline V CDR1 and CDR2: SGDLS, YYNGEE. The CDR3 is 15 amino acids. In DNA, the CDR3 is TGTGCCAGCAGCGAACTAGCAACCTCCTACAATGAGCAGTTCTTC. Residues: CASSELATSYNEQFF.

CDR3 sequence: CASSATGTGDEQYF. CDR3 nucleotide sequence: TGTGCCAGCAGCGCGACTGGGACAGGGGATGAGCAGTACTTC. This sequence joins TRBV13 and TRBJ2-7; 10 bases are shared with TRBD1. Losses at the gene ends were 5 bases for V and 7 bases for J; bases not matched to a gene: 8. The CDR3 is 14 amino acids. CDR1 PRHDT and CDR2 FYEKMQ come from the germline V gene (reference sequence).

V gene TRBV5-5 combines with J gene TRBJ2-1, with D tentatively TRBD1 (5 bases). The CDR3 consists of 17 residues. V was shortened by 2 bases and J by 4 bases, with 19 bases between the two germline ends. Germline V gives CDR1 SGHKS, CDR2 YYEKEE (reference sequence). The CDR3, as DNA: TGTGCCAGCAGCTTCTTTTCTGGGGCCTTTGAGTACAATGAGCAGTTCTTC. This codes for CASSFFSGAFEYNEQFF.

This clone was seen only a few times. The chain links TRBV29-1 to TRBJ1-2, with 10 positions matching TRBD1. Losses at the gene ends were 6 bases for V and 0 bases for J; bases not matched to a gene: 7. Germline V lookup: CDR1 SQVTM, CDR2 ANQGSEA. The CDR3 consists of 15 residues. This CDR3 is CSVDRTGGTNYGYTF. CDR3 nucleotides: TGCAGCGTCGATCGGACAGGGGGGACTAACTATGGCTACACCTTC.

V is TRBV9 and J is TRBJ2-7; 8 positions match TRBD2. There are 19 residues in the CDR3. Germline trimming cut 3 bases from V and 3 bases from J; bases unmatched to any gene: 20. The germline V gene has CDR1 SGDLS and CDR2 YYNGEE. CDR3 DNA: TGTGCCAGCAGCGCGGGGGGGTGGGCCGGCTATGGAGAATTCTACGAGCAGTACTTC. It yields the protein CASSAGGWAGYGEFYEQYF.

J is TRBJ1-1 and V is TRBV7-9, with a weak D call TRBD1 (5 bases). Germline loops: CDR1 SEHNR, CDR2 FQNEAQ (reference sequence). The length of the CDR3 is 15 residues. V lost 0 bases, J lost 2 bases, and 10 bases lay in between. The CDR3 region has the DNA TGTGCCAGCAGCTTAGCGGTCGGGGGAAACACTGAAGCTTTCTTT. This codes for CASSLAVGGNTEAFF.

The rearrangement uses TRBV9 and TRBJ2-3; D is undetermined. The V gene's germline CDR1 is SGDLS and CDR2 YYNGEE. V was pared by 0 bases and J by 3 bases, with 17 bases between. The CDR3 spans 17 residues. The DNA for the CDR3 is TGTGCCAGCAGCGTAGAGAGACGGAGACCTAATACAGATACGCAGTATTTT. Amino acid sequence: CASSVERRRPNTDTQYF.

The CDR3 reads CASSSGARAQPQHF. The CDR3 nucleotides are TGTGCCAGCAGTTCAGGGGCTCGGGCTCAGCCCCAGCATTTT. This chain joins TRBV27 and TRBJ1-5; TRBD1 might be the D (6 bases). Trimming cost V 4 bases and J 6 bases, with 13 bases left between them. CDR1 and CDR2 from the germline V gene are MNHEY and SMNVEV (reference sequence). This CDR3 is built from 14 residues.

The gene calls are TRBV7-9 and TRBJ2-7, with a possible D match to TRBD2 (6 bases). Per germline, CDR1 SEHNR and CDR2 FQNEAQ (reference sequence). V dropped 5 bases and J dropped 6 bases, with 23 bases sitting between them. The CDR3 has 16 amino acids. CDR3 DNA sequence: TGTGCCAGCAGCCCCGATGGAGGGCTAGCGTGGACCGAGCAGTACTTC. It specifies CASSPDGGLAWTEQYF.

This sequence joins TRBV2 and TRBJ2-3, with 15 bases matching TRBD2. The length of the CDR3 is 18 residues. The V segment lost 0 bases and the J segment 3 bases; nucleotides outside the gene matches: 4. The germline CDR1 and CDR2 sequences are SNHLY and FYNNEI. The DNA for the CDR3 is TGTGCCAGCAGTGAAGCGGGGGGACTAGCGGGAGGTACAGATACGCAGTATTTT. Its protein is CASSEAGGLAGGTDTQYF.